A selection of T cell receptor beta chains follows, all from one sample in a study of beta chain features in type 1 diabetes. The data were produced by immunoSEQ multiplex PCR, yet TCRdb's version contains in-frame clones alone and is incomplete. Of about 160,000 clones in the sample, approximately 9% were seen once. Sequencing was done on a sample of central memory CD4+ T cells from blood. The receptors derive from a woman under 30 with type 1 diabetes. CDR3s leave out the opening cysteine and the closing phenylalanine or tryptophan. Clone size is stated in some rows and not others, as once, few, many or a class when expanded.

CDR3aa,v_gene,abundance
ASSPPGRGAGANVLT,TRBV18,few
ASSDQGLAGDEQY,TRBV18,few
ASSFPTRNTEAF,TRBV28,few
ASSLEGLAFADTQY,TRBV27,few
ASSLEEEGKLF,TRBV11-2,few
AWDPKRGLVRDGYT,TRBV30,few
ASSLARTGYNEQF,TRBV7-8,.
ASSARTDHNYGYT,TRBV9,.
ASSLSLEKLF,TRBV19,.
ASSKLAGAEQY,TRBV11-3,few
ASSLAGQAYEQY,TRBV5-1,.
ASSPRSSGRASYNEQF,TRBV11-1,.
AISEGGQGNYGYT,TRBV10-3,.
ASSFYTETQY,TRBV7-2,.
AIKGGNQPQH,TRBV29-1,.
ASSNLGQRESDTQY,TRBV4-2,few
ASTLQGGELF,TRBV19,few
ASSLGGAENIQY,TRBV7-3,few
ASSLGGHSGANVLT,TRBV5-1,.
ASTQGTSGKTDTQY,TRBV5-4,.
ASRDRGREKLF,TRBV6-6,few
ASRNRVIADTQY,TRBV2,few
ASSPEGGNQPQH,TRBV18,few
ASSQGTGGNYGYT,TRBV4-3,.
ASSLGRGTGYGYT,TRBV7-2,few
ASSLGRGVYNEQY,TRBV5-6,.
AWGGAPRIEQF,TRBV30,.
ASSLYRETEAF,TRBV4-2,few
ASSPSVGETQY,TRBV11-2,.
ASSMTGVREQY,TRBV19,.
ASSREGGGAGNTIY,TRBV4-3,few
SVEGKGLHEQY,TRBV29-1,.
ASSLGVRGKNIQY,TRBV5-6,.
ASSLAADIALYNEQF,TRBV5-1,few
ASSQVEPRGNTIY,TRBV4-3,.
AWSEWAQPQH,TRBV30,.
AWSVLLAADTQY,TRBV30,many
ASSPRRSLGETQY,TRBV7-2,.
ASSRPGAGELF,TRBV7-9,few
ASSTQVTDTQY,TRBV7-2,many
ASSPTRESSYEQY,TRBV18,few
ASSLSYQPGEKLF,TRBV27,.
ASSLGQGKETQY,TRBV5-8,few
AWRGQNNQPQH,TRBV30,few
ASSAGLADSDTQY,TRBV7-9,few
ASSQELQGAGGELF,TRBV4-3,.
ASSLRGGGNQPQH,TRBV4-3,few
ASSLFSGAGANVLT,TRBV5-1,.
ASSQGQGKNTEAF,TRBV4-1,.